Each of the 29 T cell receptor beta chains below was sequenced from the same sample in a study of blood T cell repertoires in COVID-19. Clones were read by immunoSEQ multiplex PCR, and TCRdb kept only the in-frame ones, dropping some. The sample gives under 200,000 clones, approximately 91% of which show up once; 1.5% to 2% is in the top ten. The sample was peripheral blood. Receptor source: a man in his late teens or twenties with active or convalescent COVID-19.

The chain couples TRBV7-9 to TRBJ1-1; 7 positions agree with TRBD1. The CDR3 consists of 13 residues. The germline gives CDR1 SEHNR, CDR2 FQNEAQ (reference sequence). The V and J ends lost 4 bases and 7 bases, in that order; junction bases with no gene match: 6. CDR3 bases: TGTGCCAGCAGCTCTGGGACAGTGGGTGAAGCTTTCTTT. This translates into CASSSGTVGEAFF.

V and J are TRBV5-1 and TRBJ1-4, with 7 positions matching TRBD1. The trim removed 0 bases at V and 8 bases at J, leaving 10 bases unmatched. The CDR3 spans 16 residues. Germline loops: CDR1 SGHRS, CDR2 YFSETQ. CDR3 in DNA: TGCGCCAGCAGCTTGGTTGGGTTAGGGGGCCGAGAAAAACTGTTTTTT. Amino acids: CASSLVGLGGREKLFF.

This chain joins TRBV2 and TRBJ1-1, with 9 bases matching TRBD1. This CDR3 has 12 residues. CDR1 SNHLY and CDR2 FYNNEI come from the germline V gene. Trimming took 11 bases from V and 7 from J; bases not matched to a gene: 8. CDR3 DNA: TGTGCCCCCGGGACAGGGAGCCTTGAAGCTTTCTTT. Encoded protein: CAPGTGSLEAFF.

The gene calls are TRBV7-2 and TRBJ2-2; unclear D gene. Germline V gene lookup returns CDR1 SGHTA and CDR2 FQGNSA. The CDR3 has 17 residues. The V end was cut by 1 base, the J end by 5 bases, with 17 bases between. CDR3 loop: CASSLGIRRSSTGELFF. The CDR3 bases are TGTGCCAGCAGCTTAGGCATACGACGGAGTTCGACCGGGGAGCTGTTTTTT.

This clone occurred a few times. V gene TRBV23-1 combines with J gene TRBJ2-2; D remains unclear. Being an ORF, TRBV23-1 has a function that is uncertain. Trimming stripped 0 bases from V and 6 bases from J, with 11 bases between. There are 15 residues in the CDR3. As DNA, the CDR3 is TGCGCCAGCAGTCAATCTCGAAGCTCCGCCGGGGAGCTGTTTTTT. Its protein product is CASSQSRSSAGELFF.

This chain connects TRBV29-1 to TRBJ1-1; 9 nucleotides align to TRBD1. Germline-derived CDR1 and CDR2 are SQVTM and ANQGSEA. CDR3 length: 13 amino acids. Trimming removed 4 bases from V and 4 bases from J; junction bases left unmatched: 4. The chain's CDR3 is CSVAGQGRTEAFF. The CDR3 bases are TGCAGCGTTGCCGGACAGGGGCGCACTGAAGCTTTCTTT.

V is TRBV7-9 and J is TRBJ1-2; D gene uncertain. Trimming cost V 3 bases and J 8 bases, with 13 bases left between them. The CDR3 has 13 residues. The V gene's germline CDR1 is SEHNR and CDR2 FQNEAQ (reference sequence). The CDR3 spells CASSFGGLGGYTF. Written as DNA, the CDR3 is TGTGCCAGCAGCTTTGGTGGACTGGGCGGCTACACCTTC.

V and J are TRBV6-5 and TRBJ2-4; no firm D call. V gave up 6 bases and J gave up 0 bases, with 9 bases separating them. The CDR3 has 14 residues. Germline CDR1 is MNHEY and CDR2 is SVGAGI. CDR3 bases: TGTGCCAGCAGCTTCTCTCTAGCCAAAAACATTCAGTACTTC. Protein product: CASSFSLAKNIQYF.

This rearrangement joins TRBV28 to TRBJ1-1; 10 bases are shared with TRBD1. The CDR3 contains 15 residues. J gave up 5 bases and V 5 bases, and 8 bases lay outside the gene matches. Germline V gene sequence: CDR1 MDHEN, CDR2 SYDVKM. The CDR3 loop is CASSGPGQGRTEAFF. The CDR3 region has the DNA TGTGCCAGCAGTGGCCCGGGACAGGGGAGGACTGAAGCTTTCTTT.

The rearrangement joins TRBV5-4 to TRBJ2-2, with no clear D. The V and J ends lost 3 bases and 4 bases respectively, with 19 bases between them. Germline CDR1 and CDR2: SGHNT and YYREEE (reference sequence). The CDR3 runs 17 residues. The CDR3 nucleotides are TGTGCCAGCAGCTACCGGGTCTTGGATTTCCGCACCGGGGAGCTGTTTTTT. Translation: CASSYRVLDFRTGELFF.

This chain connects TRBV15 to TRBJ2-2, with 7 bases that match TRBD2. CDR1 and CDR2 from the germline V gene are LNHNV and YYDKDF (reference sequence). The junction had 3 bases not matched to a gene; V was cut back by 0 bases and J by 5 bases. CDR3 size: 15 residues. The CDR3 reads CATSRDREGTGELFF. The CDR3 bases are TGTGCCACCAGCAGAGATAGGGAGGGAACCGGGGAGCTGTTTTTT.

The rearrangement joins TRBV5-4 to TRBJ1-3, with D tentatively TRBD1 (6 bases). The germline V gene has CDR1 SGHNT and CDR2 YYREEE (reference sequence). The length of the CDR3 is 16 residues. Deletions cut 3 bases from V and 4 bases from J, with 17 bases between. In DNA form, the CDR3 reads TGTGCCAGCAGCTCCCGGGACAAGGGTTCCGGAAACACCATATATTTT. Its protein product is CASSSRDKGSGNTIYF.

This clone has just one count. The V gene is TRBV7-2, the J gene TRBJ2-2, with D possibly matching TRBD2 (5 bases). The germline V gene has CDR1 SGHTA and CDR2 FQGNSA. The CDR3 contains 16 residues. V lost 1 base and J lost 1, with 10 bases in between. This chain's CDR3 is CASSLVLVENTGELFF. CDR3 in DNA: TGTGCCAGCAGCTTAGTACTAGTTGAGAACACCGGGGAGCTGTTTTTT.

This clone was counted once. The rearrangement uses TRBV3-1 (or the pseudogene TRBV3-2) and TRBJ1-3; possibly TRBD1 for D (5 bases). The V end was cut by 4 bases, the J end by 7 bases, with 14 bases between. Germline lookup yields CDR1 LGHDT and CDR2 YNNKEL (reference sequence). The CDR3 is made up of 14 amino acids. CDR3 coding DNA: TGTGCCAGCAGCCCCGGGGGTAGGGTGAACACCATATATTTT. This encodes CASSPGGRVNTIYF.

This clone has a single count. CDR3 coding DNA: TGTGCCAGCACCAACCCCGGGACATTTTTCCGAGATGAAAAACTGTTTTTT. It translates to CASTNPGTFFRDEKLFF. The rearrangement links TRBV28 to TRBJ1-4, with D perhaps matching TRBD1 (6 bases). This CDR3 contains 17 residues. Germline V CDR1 and CDR2: MDHEN, SYDVKM. Trimming took 7 bases from V and 6 from J, leaving 24 bases between them.

This clone came up once. The rearrangement links TRBV10-3 to TRBJ1-2; no firm D call. Trimming removed 0 bases at V and 2 bases at J, with 10 bases between. CDR1 and CDR2 (germline): ENHRY, SYGVKD. There are 15 residues in the CDR3. The CDR3 loop is CAISESRGNNYGYTF. DNA of the CDR3: TGTGCCATCAGTGAGTCGCGAGGGAACAACTATGGCTACACCTTC.

CDR3 sequence (DNA): TGTGCCAGCAGCACATTCCCAGCTAACTATGGCTACACCTTC. It codes for CASSTFPANYGYTF. V usage is TRBV5-6 and J usage is TRBJ1-2; D is uncertain. The germline V gene encodes CDR1 SGHDT and CDR2 YYEEEE. This CDR3 spans 14 amino acids. V was trimmed by 4 bases and J by 0 bases, leaving 10 bases between them. The entire variable domain, with the rest obtained from reference TRBV5-6 and TRBJ1-2, is as follows: DAGVTQSPTHLIKTRGQQVTLRCSPKSGHDTVSWYQQALGQGPQFIFQYYEEEERQRGNFPDRFSGHQFPNYSSELNVNALLLGDSALYLCASSTFPANYGYTFGSGTRLTVV.

This chain joins TRBV3-1 (or the pseudogene TRBV3-2) and TRBJ1-6; tentatively, D is TRBD1 (5 bases). Germline V lookup: CDR1 LGHDT, CDR2 YNNKEL (reference sequence). Trimming left V 10 bases short and J 9 bases short, with 19 bases between. This CDR3 is 14 amino acids long. The CDR3 sequence: CATGPQGLASPLHF. The CDR3 DNA is TGTGCCACCGGCCCCCAGGGTTTGGCTTCACCCCTCCACTTT.

The rearrangement links TRBV9 to TRBJ2-2; D perhaps matches TRBD1 (6 bases). The V gene lost 3 bases and the J gene lost 3 bases, with 18 bases spanning the gap. Germline V gene data show CDR1 as SGDLS and CDR2 as YYNGEE. The CDR3 covers 17 residues. The CDR3 coding sequence is TGTGCCAGCAGCGCGGACTGGGGGCAGGGCTACACCGGGGAGCTGTTTTTT. Encoded protein: CASSADWGQGYTGELFF.

V usage is TRBV7-2 and J usage is TRBJ1-2; tentative D call: TRBD1 (5 bases). This CDR3 spans 11 amino acids. The V end lost 5 bases, the J end lost 7 bases, and 8 bases lay between the germline ends. From germline, CDR1 is SGHTA and CDR2 FQGNSA. The DNA of the CDR3 is TGTGCCAGCAGCGCAGGGTCTGGCTACACCTTC. It is translated as CASSAGSGYTF.

Concerning this clone itself: Additional DNA sequences in this sample encode the identical CDR3. The genes are TRBV5-4 and TRBJ2-5, with D possibly being TRBD1 (6 bases). The V and J ends lost 0 bases and 5 bases respectively, with 8 bases between them. CDR3 length: 13 amino acids. Germline CDR1 reads SGHNT; CDR2 reads YYREEE (reference sequence). The CDR3 bases are TGTGCCAGCAGCTTGGGTCAGGGGGAGACCCAGTACTTC. Its translation is CASSLGQGETQYF.

V is TRBV7-2 and J is TRBJ2-3, with a possible D match to TRBD2 (6 bases). The V gene lost 1 base and the J gene lost 3 bases, with 11 bases spanning the gap. Per the germline V gene, CDR1 is SGHTA and CDR2 is FQGNSA. The CDR3 covers 15 residues. CDR3 amino acids: CASSLVFSGTDTQYF. Here the CDR3 DNA reads TGTGCCAGCAGCTTAGTATTCAGCGGGACAGATACGCAGTATTTT.

CDR3 loop: CAWSPSSGNTIYF. The DNA for the CDR3 is TGTGCCTGGAGTCCGAGCTCTGGAAACACCATATATTTT. This rearrangement joins TRBV30 to TRBJ1-3, with D unclear. The CDR3 covers 13 residues. V shed 2 bases and J shed 0 bases, with 5 bases lying between them. Germline CDR1 GTSNPN, CDR2 SVGIG (reference sequence).

V gene TRBV19 combines with J gene TRBJ2-1, with 10 nucleotides matching TRBD2. CDR1 LNHDA and CDR2 SQIVND come from the germline V gene (reference sequence). V was clipped by 6 bases and J by 9 bases; unmatched bases: 14. CDR3 length: 16 amino acids. Here the CDR3 reads CASRYLAGAQVGEQFF. In DNA, the CDR3 is TGTGCCAGTAGATATCTAGCGGGGGCGCAGGTGGGTGAGCAGTTCTTC. Drawing the rest from reference TRBV19 and TRBJ2-1, the complete variable domain is DGGITQSPKYLFRKEGQNVTLSCEQNLNHDAMYWYRQDPGQGLRLIYYSQIVNDFQKGDIAEGYSVSREKKESFPLTVTSAQKNPTAFYLCASRYLAGAQVGEQFFGPGTRLTVL.

The chain carries TRBV2 and TRBJ1-6; TRBD1 might be the D (6 bases). Trimming removed 2 bases at V and 9 bases at J, with 14 bases between. This CDR3 contains 15 residues. From germline, CDR1 is SNHLY and CDR2 FYNNEI. CDR3 coding DNA: TGTGCCAGCAGTGAACGGCAGGGGCTTAGTTCACCCCTCCACTTT. Protein: CASSERQGLSSPLHF.

The chain couples TRBV12-5 to TRBJ2-3; possible D gene TRBD2, 6 bases. The CDR3 loop spans 13 amino acids. V lost 0 bases to trimming and J lost 8 bases, with 9 bases between them. Germline CDR1 and CDR2: LGHNT and FRNRAP. CDR3 sequence: CASGLVLEGTQYF. In nucleotides, the CDR3 is TGTGCTAGTGGTTTGGTACTGGAGGGTACGCAGTATTTT.

The gene calls are TRBV7-2 and TRBJ2-1; 10 bases fit TRBD2. This CDR3 has 16 residues. The trim removed 5 bases at V and 6 bases at J, leaving 10 bases unmatched. CDR1 and CDR2 from the germline V gene are SGHTA and FQGNSA. CDR3 coding DNA: TGTGCCAGCAGCAAGAGCGGGGGGGCTGCCTTCAATGAGCAGTTCTTC. It yields the protein CASSKSGGAAFNEQFF.

The V and J genes are TRBV30 and TRBJ1-6; TRBD1 is a possible D gene (6 bases). The CDR3 spans 13 residues. Germline V gene lookup returns CDR1 GTSNPN and CDR2 SVGIG (reference sequence). Trimming took off 2 bases at V and 10 bases at J, with 12 bases between the two ends. The DNA for the CDR3 is TGTGCCTGGAGTACACAGGGTCTGTCACCCCTCCACTTT. This translates into CAWSTQGLSPLHF.

The V call is TRBV3-1 (or the pseudogene TRBV3-2), the J call TRBJ2-7, with D perhaps matching TRBD1 (5 bases). Between the trimmed V and J ends, which lost 0 bases and 5 bases, there was a span of 5 bases. The CDR3 is 12 amino acids. Germline V gene lookup returns CDR1 LGHDT and CDR2 YNNKEL (reference sequence). The CDR3 region is CASSQDRDEQYF. CDR3 DNA sequence: TGTGCCAGCAGCCAAGACAGGGACGAGCAGTACTTC.